This TCR beta chain was obtained from a study of blood T cell repertoires in COVID-19. Turning to the study itself: The analysed material was cDNA or gDNA that came from T cells, B-cell-depleted T cells, or PBMCs.

A Seattle source enrolled patients during active infection and followed them longitudinally. The V gene's germline CDR1 is SGHTA and CDR2 FQGTGA. J gave up 3 bases and V 5 bases, and 3 bases lay outside the gene matches. This CDR3 is 13 amino acids long. Authors' methods: Reference gene primer amplification yielded estimated nucleated cell counts. TCRdb's table, derived via immunoSEQ multiplex PCR, lists solely in-frame clones and lacks some. V, J and clone size reflect that table, while D and trimming were determined from the DNA. Found here are about 200,000 clones, roughly 92% of them singletons; the top ten hold approximately 0.77%.

Sample: peripheral blood. The clonotype comes from a man between 60 and 75 years old with COVID-19, enrolled during active disease. The chain recombines TRBV7-3 with TRBJ1-2; 7 bases align to TRBD1. CDR3 sequence: CASSPDRDYGYTF. The CDR3 nucleotides are TGTGCCAGCAGCCCCGACAGGGACTATGGCTACACCTTC.